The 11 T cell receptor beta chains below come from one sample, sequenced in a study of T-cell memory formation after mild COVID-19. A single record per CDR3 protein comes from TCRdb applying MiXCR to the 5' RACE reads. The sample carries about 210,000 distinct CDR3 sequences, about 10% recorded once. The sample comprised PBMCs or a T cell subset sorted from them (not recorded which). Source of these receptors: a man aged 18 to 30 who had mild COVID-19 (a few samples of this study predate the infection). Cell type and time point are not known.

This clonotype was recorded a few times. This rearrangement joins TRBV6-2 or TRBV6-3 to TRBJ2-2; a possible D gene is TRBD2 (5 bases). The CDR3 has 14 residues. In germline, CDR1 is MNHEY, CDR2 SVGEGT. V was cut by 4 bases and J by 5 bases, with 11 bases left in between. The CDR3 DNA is TGTGCCAGCAGTTTCCCGGACTTTACCGGGGAGCTGTTTTTT. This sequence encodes CASSFPDFTGELFF.

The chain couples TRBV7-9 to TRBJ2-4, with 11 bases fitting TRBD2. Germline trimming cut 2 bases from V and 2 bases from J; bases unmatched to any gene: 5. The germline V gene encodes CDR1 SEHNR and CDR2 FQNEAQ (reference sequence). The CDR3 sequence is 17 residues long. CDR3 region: CASSLWLAGGTKNIQYF. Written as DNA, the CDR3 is TGTGCCAGCAGCTTATGGCTAGCGGGGGGAACCAAAAACATTCAGTACTTC.

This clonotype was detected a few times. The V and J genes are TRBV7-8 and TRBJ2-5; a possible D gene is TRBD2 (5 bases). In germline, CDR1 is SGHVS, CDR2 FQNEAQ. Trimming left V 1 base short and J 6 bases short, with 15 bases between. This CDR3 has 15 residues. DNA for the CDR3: TGTGCCAGCAGCTTAGTCTTCTCGGGAAAACAGACCCAGTACTTC. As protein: CASSLVFSGKQTQYF.

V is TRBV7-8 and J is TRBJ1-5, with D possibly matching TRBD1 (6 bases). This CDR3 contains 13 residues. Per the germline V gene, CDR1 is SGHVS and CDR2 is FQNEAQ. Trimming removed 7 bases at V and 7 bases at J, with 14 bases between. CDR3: CASTRGSGQPQHF. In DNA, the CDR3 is TGTGCCAGCACCAGGGGTAGCGGGCAGCCCCAGCATTTT.

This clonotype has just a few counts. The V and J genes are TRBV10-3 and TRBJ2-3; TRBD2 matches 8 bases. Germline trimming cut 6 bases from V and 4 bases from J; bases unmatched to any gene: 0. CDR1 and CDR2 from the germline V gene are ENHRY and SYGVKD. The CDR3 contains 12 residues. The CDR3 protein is CAIRTSADTQYF. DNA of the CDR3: TGTGCCATCAGGACTAGCGCAGATACGCAGTATTTT.

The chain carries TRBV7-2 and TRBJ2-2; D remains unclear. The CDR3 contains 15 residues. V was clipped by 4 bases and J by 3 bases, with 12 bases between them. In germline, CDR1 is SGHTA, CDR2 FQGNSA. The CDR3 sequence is CASSSGNAYTGELFF. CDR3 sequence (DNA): TGTGCCAGCAGCTCTGGTAATGCATACACCGGGGAGCTGTTTTTT.

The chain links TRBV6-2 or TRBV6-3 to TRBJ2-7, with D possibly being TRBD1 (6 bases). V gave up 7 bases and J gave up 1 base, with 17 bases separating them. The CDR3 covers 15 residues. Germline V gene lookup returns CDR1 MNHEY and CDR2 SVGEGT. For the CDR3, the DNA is TGTGCCAGCATCCTTAACAGGGATAGATCCTACGAGCAGTACTTC. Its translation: CASILNRDRSYEQYF.

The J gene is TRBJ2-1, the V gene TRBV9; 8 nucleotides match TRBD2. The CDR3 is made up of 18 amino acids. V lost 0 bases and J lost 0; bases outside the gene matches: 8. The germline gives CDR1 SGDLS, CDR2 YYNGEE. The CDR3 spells CASSVDSSGVSSYNEQFF. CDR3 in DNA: TGTGCCAGCAGCGTAGATAGTAGCGGGGTGAGCTCCTACAATGAGCAGTTCTTC.

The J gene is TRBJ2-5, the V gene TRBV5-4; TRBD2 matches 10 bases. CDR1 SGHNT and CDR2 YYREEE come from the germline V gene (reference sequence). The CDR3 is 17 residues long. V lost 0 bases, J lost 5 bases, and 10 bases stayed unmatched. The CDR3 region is CASSLDASGGLRETQYF. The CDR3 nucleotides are TGTGCCAGCAGCTTGGATGCTAGCGGGGGCTTAAGGGAGACCCAGTACTTC.

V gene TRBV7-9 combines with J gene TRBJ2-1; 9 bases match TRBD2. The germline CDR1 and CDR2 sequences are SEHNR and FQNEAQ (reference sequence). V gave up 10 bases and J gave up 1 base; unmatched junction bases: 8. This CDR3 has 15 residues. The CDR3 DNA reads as TGTGCCACCCTGATTCTAGCGGGGTCCTACAATGAGCAGTTCTTC. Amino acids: CATLILAGSYNEQFF. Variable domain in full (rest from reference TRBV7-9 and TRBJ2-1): DTGVSQNPRHKITKRGQNVTFRCDPISEHNRLYWYRQTLGQGPEFLTYFQNEAQLEKSRLLSDRFSAERPKGSFSTLEIQRTEQGDSAMYLCATLILAGSYNEQFFGPGTRLTVL.

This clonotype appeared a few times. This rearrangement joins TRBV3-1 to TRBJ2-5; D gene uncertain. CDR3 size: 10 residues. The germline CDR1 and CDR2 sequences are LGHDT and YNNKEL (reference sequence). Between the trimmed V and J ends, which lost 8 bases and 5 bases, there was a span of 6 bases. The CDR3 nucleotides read TGTGCCAGCGGACCGGAGACCCAGTACTTC. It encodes CASGPETQYF.